This TCR beta chain was recorded in a study of regulatory T cells in long-lasting Graves disease. The sample's time point: newly diagnosed GD, antithyroid drugs for less than 3 months. Extracted PBMC RNA gave rise to the TCR library. This clonotype has ten or more counts. There are 15 residues in the CDR3. With V trimmed by 5 bases and J by 4 bases, 10 bases remained unmatched. Building the TCR beta libraries relied on iRepertoire HTBI primers, and CDR3 regions underwent Arm-PCR. TCRdb re-called the multiplex PCR reads through MiXCR, storing one row per CDR3 protein. Among approximately 270,000 distinct CDR3 sequences, roughly 18% were seen once, and the ten largest hold around 13%. The same sample was also studied in work on T cells in Graves' hyperthyroidism and ophthalmopathy. From that second work: Stable Graves' hyperthyroidism meant no ophthalmopathy progression within 18 months. Primed by the HTBI set, a first-round RT-PCR was run on the TCR CDR3. Ophthalmopathy stood apart from stable hyperthyroidism in a 13 V-J model.

The chain employs TRBV12-3 or TRBV12-4 and TRBJ1-1; 7 bases align to TRBD1. The sequence came from a woman aged 25 to 39 with Graves disease. The sample was peripheral blood mononuclear cells (PBMCs), taken at new diagnosis, from a patient treated with antithyroid drugs. The CDR3 nucleotides read TGTGCCAGCAGTACCCACAGGGGAGGAGGCACTGAAGCTTTCTTT. Translation gives CASSTHRGGGTEAFF.